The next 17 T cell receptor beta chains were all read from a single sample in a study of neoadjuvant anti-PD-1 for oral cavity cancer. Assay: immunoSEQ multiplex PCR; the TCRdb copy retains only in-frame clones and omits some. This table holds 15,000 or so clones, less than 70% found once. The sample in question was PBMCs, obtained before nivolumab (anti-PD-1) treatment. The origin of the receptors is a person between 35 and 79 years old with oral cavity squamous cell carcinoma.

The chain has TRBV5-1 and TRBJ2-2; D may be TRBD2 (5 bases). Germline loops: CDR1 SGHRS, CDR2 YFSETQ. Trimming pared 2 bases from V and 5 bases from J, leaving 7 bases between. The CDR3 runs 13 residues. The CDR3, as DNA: TGCGCCAGCAGCTTTCGGGGTACCGGGGAGCTGTTTTTT. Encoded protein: CASSFRGTGELFF.

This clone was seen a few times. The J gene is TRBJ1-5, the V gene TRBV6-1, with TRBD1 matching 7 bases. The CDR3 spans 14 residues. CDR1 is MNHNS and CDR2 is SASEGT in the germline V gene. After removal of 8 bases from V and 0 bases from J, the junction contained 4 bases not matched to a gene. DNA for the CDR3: TGTGCCAGCGGGACAGTTTATAGCAATCAGCCCCAGCATTTT. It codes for CASGTVYSNQPQHF.

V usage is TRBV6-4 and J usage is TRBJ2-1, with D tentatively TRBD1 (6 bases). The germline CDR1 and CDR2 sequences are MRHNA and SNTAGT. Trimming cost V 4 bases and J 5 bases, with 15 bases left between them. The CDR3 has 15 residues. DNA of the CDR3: TGTGCCAGCAGTGTGCAGGGTGGGACACACAATGAGCAGTTCTTC. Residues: CASSVQGGTHNEQFF.

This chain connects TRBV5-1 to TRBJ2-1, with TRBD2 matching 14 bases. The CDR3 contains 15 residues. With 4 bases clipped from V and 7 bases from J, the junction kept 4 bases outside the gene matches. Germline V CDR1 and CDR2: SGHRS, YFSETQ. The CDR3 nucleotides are TGCGCCAGCAGCCATGGGACTAGCGGGGGAAATGAGCAGTTCTTC. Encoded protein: CASSHGTSGGNEQFF.

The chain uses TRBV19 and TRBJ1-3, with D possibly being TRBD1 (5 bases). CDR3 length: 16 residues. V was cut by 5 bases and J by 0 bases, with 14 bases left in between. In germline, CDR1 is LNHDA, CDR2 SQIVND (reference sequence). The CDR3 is CASSLTGLFSGNTIYF. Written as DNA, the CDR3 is TGTGCCAGTAGTCTCACGGGACTGTTCTCTGGAAACACCATATATTTT.

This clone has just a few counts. As DNA, the CDR3 is TGTGCCAGTAGTTTCCTTAGCGGGGGACGCACAGATACGCAGTATTTT. Its protein product is CASSFLSGGRTDTQYF. The rearrangement joins TRBV19 to TRBJ2-3, with 9 bases that match TRBD2. Germline loops: CDR1 LNHDA, CDR2 SQIVND (reference sequence). Germline trimming cut 5 bases from V and 1 base from J; bases unmatched to any gene: 7. The CDR3 extends over 16 amino acids.

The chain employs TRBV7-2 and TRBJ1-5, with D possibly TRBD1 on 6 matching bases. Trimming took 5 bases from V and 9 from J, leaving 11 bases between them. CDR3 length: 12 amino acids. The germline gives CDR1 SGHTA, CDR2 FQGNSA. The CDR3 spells CASSHRVRPQHF. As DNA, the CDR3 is TGTGCCAGCAGCCACAGGGTTCGGCCCCAGCATTTT.

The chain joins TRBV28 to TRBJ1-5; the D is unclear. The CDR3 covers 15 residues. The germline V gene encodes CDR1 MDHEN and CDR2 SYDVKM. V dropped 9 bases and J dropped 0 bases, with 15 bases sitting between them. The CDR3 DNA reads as TGTGCCAGTGACGGTTCGACTCATAGCAATCAGCCCCAGCATTTT. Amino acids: CASDGSTHSNQPQHF.

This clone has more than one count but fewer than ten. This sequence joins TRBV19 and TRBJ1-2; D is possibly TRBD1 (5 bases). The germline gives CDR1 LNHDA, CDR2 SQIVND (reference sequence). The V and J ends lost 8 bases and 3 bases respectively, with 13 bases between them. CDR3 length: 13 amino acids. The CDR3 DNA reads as TGTGCCAGTCATCCAGGGACGGACTATGGCTACACCTTC. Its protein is CASHPGTDYGYTF.

DNA of the CDR3: TGCGCCAGCAGCCTAACCATAGCGGGGTTGGGCACAGATACGCAGTATTTT. Its protein is CASSLTIAGLGTDTQYF. The gene calls are TRBV5-1 and TRBJ2-3; 8 nucleotides agree with TRBD2. The germline CDR1 and CDR2 sequences are SGHRS and YFSETQ. This CDR3 comprises 17 residues. With 4 bases clipped from V and 1 base from J, the junction kept 11 bases outside the gene matches.

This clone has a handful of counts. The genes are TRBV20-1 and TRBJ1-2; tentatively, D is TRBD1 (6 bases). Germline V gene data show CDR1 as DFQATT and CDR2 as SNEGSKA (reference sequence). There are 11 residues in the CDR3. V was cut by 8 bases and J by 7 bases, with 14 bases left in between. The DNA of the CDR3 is TGCAGTAATTTACAGGGTCTTGGCTACACCTTC. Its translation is CSNLQGLGYTF.

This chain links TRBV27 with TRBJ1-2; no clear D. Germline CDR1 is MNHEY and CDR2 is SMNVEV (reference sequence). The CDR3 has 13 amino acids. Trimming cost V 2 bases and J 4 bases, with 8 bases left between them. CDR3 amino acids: CASSLSRSYGYTF. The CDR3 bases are TGTGCCAGCAGTTTAAGTCGGTCCTATGGCTACACCTTC.

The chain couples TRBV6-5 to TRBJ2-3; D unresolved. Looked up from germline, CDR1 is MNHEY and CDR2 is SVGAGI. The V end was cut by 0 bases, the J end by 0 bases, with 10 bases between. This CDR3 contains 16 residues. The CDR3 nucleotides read TGTGCCAGCAGTTACTCGGGCGGTCTAAGCACAGATACGCAGTATTTT. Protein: CASSYSGGLSTDTQYF.

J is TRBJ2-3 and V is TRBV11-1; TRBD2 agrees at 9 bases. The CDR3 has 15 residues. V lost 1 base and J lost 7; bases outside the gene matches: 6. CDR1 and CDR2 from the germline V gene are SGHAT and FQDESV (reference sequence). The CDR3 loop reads CASSLVSSGSHTQYF. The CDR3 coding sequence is TGTGCCAGCAGCTTAGTTAGTAGCGGGAGCCATACGCAGTATTTT.

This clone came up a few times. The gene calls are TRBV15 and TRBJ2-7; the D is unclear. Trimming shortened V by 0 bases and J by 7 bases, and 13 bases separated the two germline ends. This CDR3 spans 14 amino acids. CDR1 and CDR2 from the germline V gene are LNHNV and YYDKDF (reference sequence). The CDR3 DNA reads TGTGCCACCAGCAGAGAAGCAGGCCACCTGGAGCAGTACTTC. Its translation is CATSREAGHLEQYF.

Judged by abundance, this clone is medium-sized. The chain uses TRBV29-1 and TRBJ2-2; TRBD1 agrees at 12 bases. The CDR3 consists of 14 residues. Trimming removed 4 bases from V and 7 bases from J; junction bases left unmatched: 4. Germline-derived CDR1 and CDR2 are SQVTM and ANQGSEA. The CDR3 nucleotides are TGCAGCGTTGCGGGACAGGGGGCGGTCGGGGAGCTGTTTTTT. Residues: CSVAGQGAVGELFF.

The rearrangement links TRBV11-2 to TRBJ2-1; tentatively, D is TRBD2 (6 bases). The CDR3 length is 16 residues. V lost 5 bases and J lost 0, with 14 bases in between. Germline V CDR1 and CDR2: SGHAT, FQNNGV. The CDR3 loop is CASSPLDGSSYNEQFF. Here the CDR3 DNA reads TGTGCCAGCAGCCCCCTTGACGGGAGCTCCTACAATGAGCAGTTCTTC.